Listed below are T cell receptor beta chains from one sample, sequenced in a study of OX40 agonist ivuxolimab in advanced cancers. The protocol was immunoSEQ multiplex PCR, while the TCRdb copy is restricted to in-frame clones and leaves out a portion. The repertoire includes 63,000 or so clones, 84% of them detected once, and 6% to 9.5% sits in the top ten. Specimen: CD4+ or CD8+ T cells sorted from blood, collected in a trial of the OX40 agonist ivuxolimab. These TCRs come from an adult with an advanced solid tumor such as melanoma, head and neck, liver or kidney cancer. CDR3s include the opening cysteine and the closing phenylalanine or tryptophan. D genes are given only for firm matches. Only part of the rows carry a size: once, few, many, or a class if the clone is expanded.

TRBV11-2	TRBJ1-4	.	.	TGTGCCAGCGCCCCCAGGGGAATTAATGAAAAACTGTTTTTT	CASAPRGINEKLFF
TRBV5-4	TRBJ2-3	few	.	TGTGCCAGCAGCGTTCAGGGAGAGAAAGATACGCAGTATTTT	CASSVQGEKDTQYF
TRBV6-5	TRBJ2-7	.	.	TGTGCCAGCAGTACGAACATCTACGAGCAGTACTTC	CASSTNIYEQYF
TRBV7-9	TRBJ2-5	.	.	TGTGCCAGCAGCTTGGCGGGGACAGAGACCCAGTACTTC	CASSLAGTETQYF
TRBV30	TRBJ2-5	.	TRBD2	TGTGCCTGGAGAACGGGGGGGACCCAGTACTTC	CAWRTGGTQYF
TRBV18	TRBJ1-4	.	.	TGTGCCAGCTCACCTACCGGGGTGGTAGAAAAACTGTTTTTT	CASSPTGVVEKLFF
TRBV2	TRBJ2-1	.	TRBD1	TGTGCCAGCAGTTGGGACAGTCGAGGTGAGCAGTTCTTC	CASSWDSRGEQFF
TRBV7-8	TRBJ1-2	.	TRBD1	TGTGCCAGCAGCTTAGGGACAGGGGCTTATGGCTACACCTTC	CASSLGTGAYGYTF
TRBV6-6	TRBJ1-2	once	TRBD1	TGTGCCAGCAGTTACGGACAGGTTAACTATGGCTACACCTTC	CASSYGQVNYGYTF
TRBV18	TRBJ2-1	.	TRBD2	TGTGCCAGCTCACATAATGGCGGGAGAGGGAATGAGCAGTTCTTC	CASSHNGGRGNEQFF
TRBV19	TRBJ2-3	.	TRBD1	TGTGCCAGTAGCCCTACAGGGGTGCCAGATACGCAGTATTTT	CASSPTGVPDTQYF
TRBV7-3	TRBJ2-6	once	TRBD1	TGTGCCAGCAGCCCGACAGGGATCTCTGGGGCCAACGTCCTGACTTTC	CASSPTGISGANVLTF
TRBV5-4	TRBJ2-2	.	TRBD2	TGTGCCAGCAGCCAGCGGGGGGGCGATACCGGGGAGCTGTTTTTT	CASSQRGGDTGELFF
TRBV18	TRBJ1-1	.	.	TGTGCCAGCTCACCACCGTCTGGGGCAGGGAACCTTGAAGCTTTCTTT	CASSPPSGAGNLEAFF
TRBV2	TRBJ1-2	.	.	TGTGCCAGAGACCCGGGAGGCTATGGCTACACCTTC	CARDPGGYGYTF
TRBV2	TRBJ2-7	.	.	TGTGCCAGCAATACACAGGGATCCTACGAGCAGTACTTC	CASNTQGSYEQYF